This entry lists 25 T cell receptor beta chains sequenced from one sample in a study of beta chain features in type 1 diabetes. Of the isolated RNA, all was reverse transcribed, and so the sequenced material was expressed TCRB transcripts. Method: immunoSEQ multiplex PCR; TCRdb's copy keeps in-frame clones and lacks some. The sample shows 200,000 to 250,000 clones, about 9.3% of them seen only once. Input material: naive CD4+ T cells from blood. The source is a woman between 18 and 29 years old in good health.

The gene calls are TRBV5-1 and TRBJ2-5; possible D gene TRBD2, 5 bases. Germline V gene lookup returns CDR1 SGHRS and CDR2 YFSETQ. The CDR3 is 13 residues long. V gave up 5 bases and J gave up 5 bases, with 13 bases separating them. In DNA form, the CDR3 reads TGCGCCAGCAGGCCAGGAGGAATCGAGACCCAGTACTTC. The encoded protein is CASRPGGIETQYF. The full variable domain, completed using reference TRBV5-1 and TRBJ2-5, is KAGVTQTPRYLIKTRGQQVTLSCSPISGHRSVSWYQQTPGQGLQFLFEYFSETQRNKGNFPGRFSGRQFSNSRSEMNVSTLELGDSALYLCASRPGGIETQYFGPGTRLLVL.

This chain links TRBV11-2 with TRBJ2-7, with a tentative D call TRBD2 (5 bases). CDR1 and CDR2 from the germline V gene are SGHAT and FQNNGV. Deletions cut 1 base from V and 2 bases from J, with 12 bases between. The CDR3 has 15 residues. CDR3 bases: TGTGCCAGCAGCTTAGTTCCGGGATTACCCTACGAGCAGTACTTC. Encoded protein: CASSLVPGLPYEQYF. The full variable domain, in which reference TRBV11-2 and TRBJ2-7 provide the parts outside the CDR3, is EAGVAQSPRYKIIEKRQSVAFWCNPISGHATLYWYQQILGQGPKLLIQFQNNGVVDDSQLPKDRFSAERLKGVDSTLKIQPAKLEDSAVYLCASSLVPGLPYEQYFGPGTRLTVT.

The chain recombines TRBV6-1 with TRBJ2-1; a possible D gene is TRBD1 (5 bases). Germline lookup yields CDR1 MNHNS and CDR2 SASEGT. Trimming took 3 bases from V and 4 from J, leaving 10 bases between them. This CDR3 is built from 14 residues. Here the CDR3 DNA reads TGTGCCAGCAGTGACGGCAGGGCTTACAATGAGCAGTTCTTC. Amino acid sequence: CASSDGRAYNEQFF.

This clone showed up just a few times. The chain carries TRBV5-1 and TRBJ2-7, with a weak D call TRBD1 (6 bases). In germline, CDR1 is SGHRS, CDR2 YFSETQ. The CDR3 extends over 13 amino acids. The germline V and J ends were trimmed by 4 bases and 3 bases, with 11 bases remaining between them. This CDR3 reads CASSQGRNYEQYF. The CDR3 DNA follows: TGCGCCAGCAGCCAGGGGCGTAACTACGAGCAGTACTTC.

This clone appeared a few times. This rearrangement joins TRBV19 to TRBJ2-3; 11 bases fit TRBD2. The CDR3 consists of 15 residues. Germline CDR1 and CDR2: LNHDA and SQIVND (reference sequence). V lost 6 bases and J lost 2; bases outside the gene matches: 4. This CDR3 is CASRRLAGFTDTQYF. The CDR3 DNA reads TGTGCCAGTAGGAGACTAGCGGGATTCACAGATACGCAGTATTTT. Based on the CDR3 plus reference TRBV19 and TRBJ2-3, the full variable domain is DGGITQSPKYLFRKEGQNVTLSCEQNLNHDAMYWYRQDPGQGLRLIYYSQIVNDFQKGDIAEGYSVSREKKESFPLTVTSAQKNPTAFYLCASRRLAGFTDTQYFGPGTRLTVL.

This sequence joins TRBV11-3 and TRBJ2-3; 7 nucleotides line up with TRBD1. This CDR3 is built from 15 residues. Germline loops: CDR1 SGHNT, CDR2 YENEEA. Unmatched junction bases numbered 5, after V lost 1 base and J lost 4 bases. CDR3 nucleotide sequence: TGTGCCAGCAGCTTAGGTCGGACAGGCCCAGATACGCAGTATTTT. It encodes CASSLGRTGPDTQYF.

This clone showed up just once. The chain carries TRBV5-1 and TRBJ1-1; 8 bases agree with TRBD1. Germline loops: CDR1 SGHRS, CDR2 YFSETQ. Unmatched junction bases numbered 8, after V lost 0 bases and J lost 1 base. The CDR3 has 17 amino acids. The CDR3 loop reads CASSLGPRTGTNTEAFF. Here the CDR3 DNA reads TGCGCCAGCAGCTTGGGCCCTAGGACAGGGACGAACACTGAAGCTTTCTTT.

The gene calls are TRBV4-2 and TRBJ1-6, with a tentative D call TRBD1 (5 bases). CDR1 is LGHNA, CDR2 YNFKEQ, per germline. There are 15 residues in the CDR3. V was trimmed by 4 bases and J by 0 bases, leaving 7 bases between them. CDR3: CASSLRGSYNSPLHF. CDR3 DNA sequence: TGTGCCAGCAGCCTAAGGGGCTCCTATAATTCACCCCTCCACTTT.

The chain uses TRBV2 and TRBJ1-5; the D is unclear. This CDR3 spans 16 amino acids. Per the germline V gene, CDR1 is SNHLY and CDR2 is FYNNEI. V lost 6 bases, J lost 1 base, and 16 bases lay in between. CDR3 sequence reads: CASSRALRGSNQPQHF. The CDR3 region has the DNA TGTGCCAGCAGCCGGGCCCTTCGGGGAAGCAATCAGCCCCAGCATTTT.

The chain uses TRBV13 and TRBJ2-2; tentatively, D is TRBD2 (6 bases). Between the trimmed V and J ends, which lost 5 bases and 7 bases, there was a span of 26 bases. This CDR3 spans 18 amino acids. Germline V gene sequence: CDR1 PRHDT, CDR2 FYEKMQ (reference sequence). The chain's CDR3 is CASSPTKEGLGLNGELFF. CDR3 bases: TGTGCCAGCAGCCCGACGAAGGAGGGACTCGGGTTGAACGGGGAGCTGTTTTTT.

The table lists this clone with a few counts. V usage is TRBV5-6 and J usage is TRBJ1-5, with 7 bases aligning to TRBD1. V shed 0 bases and J 0 bases; nucleotides not matched to a gene: 6. The germline V gene encodes CDR1 SGHDT and CDR2 YYEEEE. The CDR3 contains 17 residues. CDR3 region: CASSLVEGAYSNQPQHF. CDR3 DNA: TGTGCCAGCAGCTTGGTGGAGGGGGCTTATAGCAATCAGCCCCAGCATTTT.

The sample holds a few counts of this clone. This could be a read error, since a much larger clone is one nucleotide away. The rearrangement links TRBV11-3 to TRBJ2-1; 7 bases fit TRBD1. V was clipped by 3 bases and J by 5 bases; unmatched bases: 1. Germline values: CDR1 SGHNT, CDR2 YENEEA. The CDR3 runs 13 residues. The CDR3, as DNA: TGTGCCAGCAGCTTGGGACAGAACAATGAGCAGTTCTTC. Protein sequence: CASSLGQNNEQFF.

V usage is TRBV18 and J usage is TRBJ1-2; D gene ambiguous. CDR3 length: 15 residues. Germline V lookup: CDR1 KGHSH, CDR2 LQKENI. V lost 4 bases to trimming and J lost 2 bases, with 14 bases between them. CDR3 protein: CASSLATQDNYGYTF. The CDR3 coding sequence is TGTGCCAGCTCACTAGCGACCCAGGACAACTATGGCTACACCTTC.

The chain combines TRBV6-6 with TRBJ2-7, with 7 bases matching TRBD1. The CDR3 has 15 amino acids. Looked up from germline, CDR1 is MNHNY and CDR2 is SVGAGI (reference sequence). V was pared by 6 bases and J by 1 base, with 9 bases of the junction left unmatched. The CDR3 loop reads CASSPGDRASYEQYF. The CDR3 DNA reads as TGTGCCAGCAGCCCTGGCGACAGGGCATCCTACGAGCAGTACTTC.

Here the CDR3 DNA reads TGTGCCACCCAGACACTCTCTGGGGCCAACGTCCTGACTTTC. This codes for CATQTLSGANVLTF. This chain links TRBV6-1 with TRBJ2-6; D remains unclear. Trimming took off 10 bases at V and 0 bases at J, with 10 bases between the two ends. The CDR3 is made up of 14 amino acids. Germline assignment: CDR1 MNHNS and CDR2 SASEGT.

The V call is TRBV6-1, the J call TRBJ1-2; D not resolved. With 7 bases removed from V and 0 bases from J, the gap between germline ends came to 15 bases. The CDR3 runs to 15 residues. The germline gives CDR1 MNHNS, CDR2 SASEGT. CDR3: CASIDSGSTNYGYTF. The CDR3, as DNA: TGTGCCAGCATCGACTCGGGGAGTACTAACTATGGCTACACCTTC.

V usage is TRBV27 and J usage is TRBJ1-2; D is uncertain. Trimming cost V 3 bases and J 4 bases, with 9 bases left between them. The CDR3 covers 13 residues. Per the germline V gene, CDR1 is MNHEY and CDR2 is SMNVEV (reference sequence). This CDR3 is CASSFGQAYGYTF. As DNA, the CDR3 is TGTGCCAGCAGTTTTGGGCAAGCCTATGGCTACACCTTC.

This CDR3 reads CASSAYMGQSQETQYF. In DNA form, the CDR3 reads TGTGCCAGCAGCGCTTACATGGGACAGTCCCAAGAGACCCAGTACTTC. This rearrangement joins TRBV9 to TRBJ2-5; TRBD1 matches at 7 bases. Germline CDR1 reads SGDLS; CDR2 reads YYNGEE. Trimming removed 3 bases from V and 1 base from J; junction bases left unmatched: 9. The CDR3 runs 16 residues. Variable domain in full (rest from reference TRBV9 and TRBJ2-5): DSGVTQTPKHLITATGQRVTLRCSPRSGDLSVYWYQQSLDQGLQFLIQYYNGEERAKGNILERFSAQQFPDLHSELNLSSLELGDSALYFCASSAYMGQSQETQYFGPGTRLLVL.

This clone was seen a handful of times. The CDR3 DNA reads TGCGCCAGCAGCTTGGTCCTGAACTATGGCTACACCTTC. It yields the protein CASSLVLNYGYTF. The rearrangement joins TRBV5-1 to TRBJ1-2; D unresolved. The CDR3 contains 13 residues. CDR1 and CDR2 (germline): SGHRS, YFSETQ. Trimming left V 0 bases short and J 2 bases short, with 5 bases between.

This clone occurred a few times. The chain couples TRBV5-1 to TRBJ2-7, with 8 bases fitting TRBD1. Per germline, CDR1 SGHRS and CDR2 YFSETQ. This CDR3 is 15 amino acids long. The V gene end was trimmed by 4 bases and the J gene end by 3 bases; junction bases not matched to a gene: 9. The CDR3 DNA is TGCGCCAGCAGCGGTCAGGGGGCTAACATCTACGAGCAGTACTTC. The encoded protein is CASSGQGANIYEQYF.

The chain joins TRBV30 to TRBJ2-1, with 12 bases matching TRBD2. The CDR3 extends over 17 amino acids. The germline gives CDR1 GTSNPN, CDR2 SVGIG (reference sequence). The trim removed 3 bases at V and 5 bases at J, leaving 11 bases unmatched. CDR3 sequence reads: CAWSLYRTSGTHNEQFF. DNA for the CDR3: TGTGCCTGGAGCCTTTACCGGACTAGCGGGACACACAATGAGCAGTTCTTC.

The J gene is TRBJ1-3, the V gene TRBV29-1; 10 nucleotides agree with TRBD1. This CDR3 comprises 13 residues. The germline V gene encodes CDR1 SQVTM and CDR2 ANQGSEA. V lost 7 bases to trimming and J lost 3 bases; unmatched junction nucleotides: 3. CDR3: CSARDRGGNTIYF. DNA of the CDR3: TGCAGCGCCCGGGACAGGGGTGGAAACACCATATATTTT.

This rearrangement joins TRBV19 to TRBJ2-1, with TRBD2 identical over 7 bases. This CDR3 spans 15 amino acids. Looked up from germline, CDR1 is LNHDA and CDR2 is SQIVND (reference sequence). The ends lost 2 bases at V and 8 bases at J; junction bases unmatched: 9. The CDR3 sequence: CASSIKAGVYDEQFF. The CDR3 bases are TGTGCCAGTAGTATAAAGGCGGGAGTTTACGATGAGCAGTTCTTC.

This clone was seen more than once but under ten times. The chain couples TRBV5-1 to TRBJ1-1, with TRBD1 matching over 9 bases. Per germline, CDR1 SGHRS and CDR2 YFSETQ. This CDR3 has 19 residues. V shed 0 bases, J shed 3 bases, and the junction held 15 bases outside the gene matches. CDR3 amino acids: CASSLGGGTGSYAYTEAFF. CDR3 in DNA: TGCGCCAGCAGCTTGGGGGGCGGGACAGGGAGCTACGCGTACACTGAAGCTTTCTTT. Variable domain in full (rest from reference TRBV5-1 and TRBJ1-1): KAGVTQTPRYLIKTRGQQVTLSCSPISGHRSVSWYQQTPGQGLQFLFEYFSETQRNKGNFPGRFSGRQFSNSRSEMNVSTLELGDSALYLCASSLGGGTGSYAYTEAFFGQGTRLTVV.

The chain recombines TRBV30 with TRBJ1-6; 7 bases are a match to TRBD1. This CDR3 region has 18 residues. Per germline, CDR1 GTSNPN and CDR2 SVGIG (reference sequence). V shed 0 bases and J 0 bases; nucleotides not matched to a gene: 8. CDR3 DNA sequence: TGTGCCTGGAGTGTTTTTCCCAGGGGGAGCTCCTATAATTCACCCCTCCACTTT. It is translated as CAWSVFPRGSSYNSPLHF.